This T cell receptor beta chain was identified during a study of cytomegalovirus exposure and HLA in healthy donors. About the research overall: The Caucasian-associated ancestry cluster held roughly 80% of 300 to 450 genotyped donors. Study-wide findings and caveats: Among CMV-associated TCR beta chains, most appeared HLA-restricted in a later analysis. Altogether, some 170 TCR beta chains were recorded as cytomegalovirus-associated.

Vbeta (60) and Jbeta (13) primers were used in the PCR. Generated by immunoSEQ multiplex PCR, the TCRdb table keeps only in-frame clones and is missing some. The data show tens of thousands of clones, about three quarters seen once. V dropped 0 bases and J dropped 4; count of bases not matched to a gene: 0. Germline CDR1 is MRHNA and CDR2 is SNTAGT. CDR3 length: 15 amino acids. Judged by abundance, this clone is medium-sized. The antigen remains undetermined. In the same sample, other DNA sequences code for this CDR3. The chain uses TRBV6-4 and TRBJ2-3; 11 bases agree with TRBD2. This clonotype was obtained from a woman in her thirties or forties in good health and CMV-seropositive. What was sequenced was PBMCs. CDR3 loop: CASSDSSGGADTQYF. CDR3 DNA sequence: TGTGCCAGCAGTGACTCTAGCGGGGGGGCAGATACGCAGTATTTT.